The 17 T cell receptor beta chains reported below all come from one sample, sequenced in a study of CD8 T cells in ankylosing spondylitis. Overall study findings and caveats: For ankylosing spondylitis blood, a TCR beta motif of several highly homologous variants appeared characteristic.

These receptors have no known antigen. A single record per CDR3 protein comes from TCRdb applying MiXCR to the 5' RACE reads. Seen here are 350,000 or so distinct CDR3 sequences, 8% observed once, and the top ten hold 13% to 15%. Sequencing input: blood, either unsorted or a sorted T cell fraction (not recorded which). The receptors originated from a male donor with ankylosing spondylitis.

The V and J genes are TRBV19 and TRBJ1-1; D is ambiguous. This CDR3 spans 14 amino acids. From germline, CDR1 is LNHDA and CDR2 SQIVND (reference sequence). V lost 7 bases to trimming and J lost 6 bases, with 18 bases between them. CDR3 coding DNA: TGTGCCAGTAAGCCGGGCGGCCGGGGTGCTGAAGCTTTCTTT. It yields the protein CASKPGGRGAEAFF.

This clonotype has only a few counts. V is TRBV4-3 and J is TRBJ2-7, with 7 bases lining up with TRBD1. V lost 2 bases to trimming and J lost 2 bases; unmatched junction nucleotides: 6. Germline values: CDR1 LGHNA, CDR2 YSLEER. The CDR3 has 15 residues. The CDR3 sequence is CASSQSGTETYEQYF. As DNA, the CDR3 is TGCGCCAGCAGCCAATCCGGGACAGAAACCTACGAGCAGTACTTC.

This clonotype was counted ten times or more. DNA for the CDR3: TGCAGCGTCCTTACTGGGACCTCGAACACTGAAGCTTTCTTT. Residues: CSVLTGTSNTEAFF. V gene TRBV29-1 combines with J gene TRBJ1-1, with D tentatively TRBD1 (5 bases). Germline-derived CDR1 and CDR2 are SQVTM and ANQGSEA. This CDR3 has 14 residues. Trimming removed 6 bases at V and 1 base at J, with 15 bases between.

This clonotype showed up just a few times. V gene TRBV18 combines with J gene TRBJ1-2; D uncertain. The CDR3 consists of 12 residues. V lost 5 bases and J 6 bases, leaving 10 bases between the germline ends. Germline assignment: CDR1 KGHSH and CDR2 LQKENI. DNA for the CDR3: TGTGCCAGCTCAAGCCCGGGGAATGGCTACACCTTC. It specifies CASSSPGNGYTF.

This clonotype occurred a few times. V and J are TRBV7-8 and TRBJ2-1; tentatively, D is TRBD1 or TRBD2 (5 bases each). There are 11 residues in the CDR3. The V end lost 5 bases, the J end lost 9 bases, and 8 bases lay between the germline ends. Germline-derived CDR1 and CDR2 are SGHVS and FQNEAQ. The DNA for the CDR3 is TGTGCCAGCAGCGGGGGAGCTGAGCAGTTCTTC. Protein: CASSGGAEQFF.

CDR3 in amino acids: CASSQVGVRQETQYF. The CDR3 DNA is TGTGCCAGCAGCCAAGTCGGGGTTAGGCAAGAGACCCAGTACTTC. The chain employs TRBV4-2 and TRBJ2-5, with TRBD2 as a possible D gene (5 bases). Trimming removed 1 base from V and 2 bases from J, with 11 bases in between. The CDR3 loop spans 15 amino acids. Germline loops: CDR1 LGHNA, CDR2 YNFKEQ.

This clonotype was counted ten times or more. The chain uses TRBV18 and TRBJ2-3, with a weak D call TRBD2 (6 bases). CDR1 is KGHSH and CDR2 is LQKENI in the germline V gene. The CDR3 is made up of 15 amino acids. V lost 0 bases, J lost 5 bases, and 12 bases lay in between. CDR3 bases: TGTGCCAGCTCACCACCGACTAGTCCTCAAGATACGCAGTATTTT. This gives the protein CASSPPTSPQDTQYF. Looking up the rest from reference TRBV18 and TRBJ2-3 gives the full variable domain: NAGVMQNPRHLVRRRGQEARLRCSPMKGHSHVYWYRQLPEEGLKFMVYLQKENIIDESGMPKERFSAEFPKEGPSILRIQQVVRGDSAAYFCASSPPTSPQDTQYFGPGTRLTVL.

The chain uses TRBV7-9 and TRBJ2-7; 7 bases are shared with TRBD2. This CDR3 spans 17 amino acids. CDR1 and CDR2 from the germline V gene are SEHNR and FQNEAQ (reference sequence). Losses at the gene ends were 2 bases for V and 1 base for J; bases not matched to a gene: 11. The CDR3 region has the DNA TGTGCCAGCAGCTTATTTCTTCGCGGGAGTAATTCCTACGAGCAGTACTTC. This gives the protein CASSLFLRGSNSYEQYF.

This clonotype was counted at least ten times. This sequence joins TRBV12-3 or TRBV12-4 and TRBJ2-1, with TRBD1 identical over 9 bases. Trimming removed 5 bases from V and 5 bases from J; junction bases left unmatched: 4. The CDR3 extends over 14 amino acids. CDR3 nucleotides: TGTGCCAGCAGTCGGGACAGGGAAAACAATGAGCAGTTCTTC. It is translated as CASSRDRENNEQFF.

CDR3 nucleotides: TGCAGTGCCGGGACTGCTAGCTTCTATGGCTACACCTTC. Residues: CSAGTASFYGYTF. The chain has TRBV20-1 and TRBJ1-2; TRBD1 might be the D (5 bases). The V end was cut by 6 bases, the J end by 4 bases, with 15 bases between. The CDR3 runs 13 residues. Germline CDR1 and CDR2: DFQATT and SNEGSKA (reference sequence).

A few counts support this clonotype. This chain links TRBV20-1 with TRBJ2-7; 9 bases agree with TRBD1. The CDR3 has 16 residues. The V gene end was trimmed by 4 bases and the J gene end by 4 bases; junction bases not matched to a gene: 14. Looked up from germline, CDR1 is DFQATT and CDR2 is SNEGSKA (reference sequence). This chain's CDR3 is CSAITTGTGNSYEQYF. In DNA form, the CDR3 reads TGCAGTGCTATAACTACCGGGACAGGGAATAGTTACGAGCAGTACTTC.

The chain is built from TRBV5-1 and TRBJ2-5; 8 bases map to TRBD1. This CDR3 has 15 amino acids. Germline CDR1 is SGHRS and CDR2 is YFSETQ. The J segment lost 5 bases and the V segment lost 4 bases, leaving 10 bases of the junction unmatched. The CDR3 sequence: CASSADRAHGETQYF. The CDR3 coding sequence is TGCGCCAGCAGCGCGGACAGGGCTCATGGCGAGACCCAGTACTTC.

Here the CDR3 reads CAISFSGSSGETQYF. CDR3 bases: TGTGCCATCAGCTTTAGCGGTTCCTCCGGAGAGACCCAGTACTTC. This chain links TRBV10-3 with TRBJ2-5, with D maybe TRBD2 (6 bases). The CDR3 has 15 residues. The V gene lost 6 bases and the J gene lost 4 bases, with 18 bases spanning the gap. CDR1 ENHRY and CDR2 SYGVKD come from the germline V gene.

This clonotype has just a few counts. V gene TRBV5-6 combines with J gene TRBJ2-1; 12 bases are a match to TRBD2. Trimming took 3 bases from V and 10 from J; bases not matched to a gene: 11. The length of the CDR3 is 16 residues. Germline CDR1 SGHDT, CDR2 YYEEEE. CDR3 nucleotides: TGTGCCAGCAGCTCACTTAGACTAGCGGGAGCTCAGGAGCAGTTCTTC. It is translated as CASSSLRLAGAQEQFF.

This clonotype has ten or more counts. This chain links TRBV2 with TRBJ2-2, with TRBD1 as a possible D gene (6 bases). The CDR3 runs 15 residues. Trimming left V 6 bases short and J 6 bases short, with 17 bases between. The V gene's germline CDR1 is SNHLY and CDR2 FYNNEI. The CDR3 bases are TGTGCCAGCAGAACAGGGATCGGTGGTGCCGGGGAGCTGTTTTTT. This sequence encodes CASRTGIGGAGELFF.

The rearrangement links TRBV7-9 to TRBJ2-5, with TRBD2 as a possible D gene (6 bases). The V end was cut by 6 bases, the J end by 5 bases, with 10 bases between. The CDR3 is made up of 12 amino acids. CDR1 and CDR2 (germline): SEHNR, FQNEAQ (reference sequence). Written as DNA, the CDR3 is TGTGCCAGCAGAGGAGGGAAGGAGACCCAGTACTTC. It specifies CASRGGKETQYF.

This clonotype was seen more than once but under ten times. V gene TRBV4-2 combines with J gene TRBJ2-3; 9 bases are a match to TRBD2. V was clipped by 2 bases and J by 4 bases; unmatched bases: 7. Germline V CDR1 and CDR2: LGHNA, YNFKEQ. The length of the CDR3 is 16 residues. The CDR3 sequence is CASSQIGGRASDTQYF. CDR3 DNA sequence: TGTGCCAGCAGCCAAATCGGCGGGAGGGCGTCAGATACGCAGTATTTT.